Shown below are 24 T cell receptor beta chains from a single sample sequenced in a study of control samples from healthy donors and cancer patients. Profiled with immunoSEQ multiplex PCR; TCRdb holds only in-frame clones, not every one. Here the sample spans about 150,000 clones, almost 90% being singletons. The sample taken for sequencing was blood. These receptors came from a man aged 18 to 29 in good health.

This chain connects TRBV19 to TRBJ1-5, with D possibly matching TRBD1 (6 bases). This CDR3 comprises 16 residues. Germline V CDR1 and CDR2: LNHDA, SQIVND (reference sequence). V was cut by 6 bases and J by 2 bases, with 17 bases left in between. In DNA, the CDR3 is TGTGCCAGTAGCCGCCCACAGGGAGTGGGCAATCAGCCCCAGCATTTT. Protein: CASSRPQGVGNQPQHF.

This clone came up a few times. The genes are TRBV3-1 (or the pseudogene TRBV3-2) and TRBJ2-7; D may be TRBD1 (6 bases). Germline lookup yields CDR1 LGHDT and CDR2 YNNKEL (reference sequence). This CDR3 has 15 amino acids. Trimming took off 5 bases at V and 3 bases at J, with 17 bases between the two ends. The DNA for the CDR3 is TGTGCCAGCAGCGCCTCCGGGACACCTCTCTACGAGCAGTACTTC. This codes for CASSASGTPLYEQYF.

V and J are TRBV18 and TRBJ2-1; 11 bases match TRBD1. This CDR3 spans 15 amino acids. V lost 9 bases, J lost 8 bases, and 12 bases stayed unmatched. The germline CDR1 and CDR2 sequences are KGHSH and LQKENI. CDR3 residues: CASNSLDRGRYEQFF. The CDR3 DNA reads as TGTGCCAGTAACTCTTTGGACAGGGGGCGATATGAGCAGTTCTTC.

The chain links TRBV4-3 to TRBJ2-2; a possible D gene is TRBD1 (5 bases). CDR1 and CDR2 from the germline V gene are LGHNA and YSLEER. Trimming removed 4 bases from V and 6 bases from J, with 15 bases in between. The CDR3 length is 15 residues. CDR3 protein: CASSLGVGYSGELFF. CDR3 in DNA: TGCGCCAGCAGCCTAGGGGTGGGTTACTCCGGGGAGCTGTTTTTT.

This chain connects TRBV6-2 or TRBV6-3 to TRBJ2-5; perhaps D is TRBD1 or TRBD2 (5 bases each). The CDR3 runs to 14 residues. Looked up from germline, CDR1 is MNHEY and CDR2 is SVGEGT. The V end was cut by 5 bases, the J end by 5 bases, with 15 bases between. CDR3 amino acids: CASSRGLPGETQYF. DNA of the CDR3: TGTGCCAGCAGTCGGGGCCTACCTGGGGAGACCCAGTACTTC.

Points on this clone: The same CDR3 can be traced to other DNA sequences in this sample. This sequence joins TRBV18 and TRBJ2-7, with 8 bases identical to TRBD2. Germline V lookup: CDR1 KGHSH, CDR2 LQKENI. Trimming cost V 3 bases and J 7 bases; bases outside gene matches: 2. This CDR3 has 12 residues. CDR3 sequence: CASSPPGGEQYF. The CDR3 DNA follows: TGTGCCAGCTCACCGCCGGGAGGGGAGCAGTACTTC. Drawing the rest from reference TRBV18 and TRBJ2-7, the complete variable domain is NAGVMQNPRHLVRRRGQEARLRCSPMKGHSHVYWYRQLPEEGLKFMVYLQKENIIDESGMPKERFSAEFPKEGPSILRIQQVVRGDSAAYFCASSPPGGEQYFGPGTRLTVT.

The chain is built from TRBV11-3 and TRBJ1-1; D unclear. In germline, CDR1 is SGHNT, CDR2 YENEEA. The CDR3 sequence is 13 residues long. Trimming cost V 5 bases and J 0 bases, with 7 bases left between them. CDR3 in amino acids: CASSLFLNTEAFF. CDR3 in DNA: TGTGCCAGCAGCCTATTCCTGAACACTGAAGCTTTCTTT.

The CDR3, as DNA: TGTGCCAGCAGCTTGTCTGCTAGCGCCATTCCCTACGAGCAGTACTTC. Its translation is CASSLSASAIPYEQYF. The J gene is TRBJ2-7, the V gene TRBV5-8; D may be TRBD2 (6 bases). Germline V gene lookup returns CDR1 SGHTS and CDR2 YDEGEE. The CDR3 totals 16 residues. V was trimmed by 1 base and J by 2 bases, leaving 16 bases between them.

In DNA form, the CDR3 reads TGTGCCAGCAGCGTATCTGCGGGGGGGAACATTCAGTACTTC. Translation: CASSVSAGGNIQYF. The chain carries TRBV9 and TRBJ2-4; 9 bases line up with TRBD2. After removal of 1 base from V and 7 bases from J, the junction contained 3 bases not matched to a gene. The CDR3 is made up of 14 amino acids. The germline V gene encodes CDR1 SGDLS and CDR2 YYNGEE.

V usage is TRBV9 and J usage is TRBJ2-7; TRBD1 aligns across 8 bases. The CDR3 totals 14 residues. Germline CDR1 is SGDLS and CDR2 is YYNGEE. Trimming took 4 bases from V and 6 from J; bases not matched to a gene: 9. The CDR3 nucleotides are TGTGCCAGCAGCCCGACAGGGGACCCTTCCGAGCAGTACTTC. Encoded protein: CASSPTGDPSEQYF.

This clone has a single count. The V call is TRBV30, the J call TRBJ2-6, with 7 bases aligning to TRBD2. The CDR3 totals 18 residues. CDR1 and CDR2 from the germline V gene are GTSNPN and SVGIG (reference sequence). The J segment lost 1 base and the V segment lost 8 bases, leaving 17 bases of the junction unmatched. The CDR3, as DNA: TGTGCCAGGGAAGGTTACGGGCAGGGAGGGTCTGGGGCCAACGTCCTGACTTTC. This encodes CAREGYGQGGSGANVLTF.

CDR3 in DNA: TGTGCCAGCAGCTTAGATGCAGGGAAGGGAGAGACCCAGTACTTC. Translation: CASSLDAGKGETQYF. This chain joins TRBV7-2 and TRBJ2-5; D possibly corresponds to TRBD1 (5 bases). This CDR3 contains 15 residues. V was pared by 1 base and J by 4 bases, with 13 bases between. Germline CDR1 reads SGHTA; CDR2 reads FQGNSA.

The V and J genes are TRBV30 and TRBJ2-7; D is undetermined. Trimming took 2 bases from V and 4 from J, leaving 9 bases between them. Germline-derived CDR1 and CDR2 are GTSNPN and SVGIG (reference sequence). The CDR3 contains 12 residues. The DNA of the CDR3 is TGTGCCTGGAGTCGAAAGGATTACGAGCAGTACTTC. This sequence encodes CAWSRKDYEQYF. Together with reference TRBV30 and TRBJ2-7, the CDR3 gives the full variable domain: SQTIHQWPATLVQPVGSPLSLECTVEGTSNPNLYWYRQAAGRGLQLLFYSVGIGQISSEVPQNLSASRPQDRQFILSSKKLLLSDSGFYLCAWSRKDYEQYFGPGTRLTVT.

The chain employs TRBV4-3 and TRBJ1-2; the match to TRBD1 covers 7 bases. Trimming cost V 0 bases and J 6 bases; bases outside gene matches: 16. CDR1 is LGHNA and CDR2 is YSLEER in the germline V gene. There are 18 residues in the CDR3. CDR3 in DNA: TGCGCCAGCAGCCAAGATGGCAGGGGGTCTGGGTTGGTTGATGGCTACACCTTC. Protein: CASSQDGRGSGLVDGYTF.

This rearrangement joins TRBV7-2 to TRBJ2-7; weak D call: TRBD2 (6 bases). Germline V gene lookup returns CDR1 SGHTA and CDR2 FQGNSA. CDR3 length: 17 amino acids. V was cut by 1 base and J by 0 bases, with 16 bases left in between. This CDR3 reads CASSLGQLALSSYEQYF. The CDR3 region has the DNA TGTGCCAGCAGCTTAGGTCAACTAGCTCTAAGCTCCTACGAGCAGTACTTC. Full variable domain (outside the CDR3, taken from reference TRBV7-2 and TRBJ2-7): GAGVSQSPSNKVTEKGKDVELRCDPISGHTALYWYRQSLGQGLEFLIYFQGNSAPDKSGLPSDRFSAERTGGSVSTLTIQRTQQEDSAVYLCASSLGQLALSSYEQYFGPGTRLTVT.

This clone was picked up many times. V gene TRBV6-4 combines with J gene TRBJ1-6; possibly TRBD1 for D (5 bases). The length of the CDR3 is 13 residues. CDR1 is MRHNA, CDR2 SNTAGT, per germline. The ends were cut back, 5 bases at V and 7 bases at J, with 9 bases in the middle. The CDR3 nucleotides read TGTGCCAGCAGTCGGGACGGCAATTCACCCCTCCACTTT. Amino acids: CASSRDGNSPLHF.

The chain has TRBV6-5 and TRBJ2-3; unclear D gene. V shed 5 bases and J shed 6 bases, with 18 bases lying between them. Germline loops: CDR1 MNHEY, CDR2 SVGAGI. The CDR3 consists of 15 residues. CDR3 nucleotides: TGTGCCAGCAGTCGAACCGGGCCCGGCCCGGATACGCAGTATTTT. Translating gives CASSRTGPGPDTQYF.

J is TRBJ2-7 and V is TRBV27; 12 bases are a match to TRBD1. Germline V lookup: CDR1 MNHEY, CDR2 SMNVEV (reference sequence). This CDR3 contains 14 residues. V lost 5 bases, J lost 8 bases, and 7 bases stayed unmatched. The CDR3 is CASSLTGTGGKQYF. DNA for the CDR3: TGTGCCAGCAGTCTCACCGGGACAGGGGGCAAGCAGTACTTC.

Comments on this clone: Mismatch with germline at one junction end may stem from a read error. Other nucleotide sequences from this sample produce the same CDR3. The chain employs TRBV11-1 and TRBJ2-7; maybe TRBD1 (5 bases). The CDR3 sequence is 13 residues long. Germline V CDR1 and CDR2: SGHAT, FQDESV (reference sequence). In DNA, the CDR3 is TGTGCCAGCAGTAAGACAGAACCCTACGAGCAGTACTTT. It codes for CASSKTEPYEQYF.

CDR3 region: CASSLGVGQGLSAGNTIYF. For the CDR3, the DNA is TGTGCCAGCAGCCTGGGGGTGGGACAGGGGCTCTCTGCTGGAAACACCATATATTTT. The chain combines TRBV7-2 with TRBJ1-3; TRBD1 aligns across 10 bases. Germline V gene lookup returns CDR1 SGHTA and CDR2 FQGNSA. The CDR3 sequence is 19 residues long. V was clipped by 5 bases and J by 2 bases; unmatched bases: 15.

The chain links TRBV7-9 to TRBJ1-2; D is possibly TRBD1 (6 bases). CDR3 length: 15 residues. The germline V and J ends were trimmed by 2 bases and 6 bases, with 16 bases remaining between them. Germline lookup yields CDR1 SEHNR and CDR2 FQNEAQ (reference sequence). CDR3 sequence (DNA): TGTGCCAGCAGCTTATCGATGGGGGGCGCGGATGGCTACACCTTC. It translates to CASSLSMGGADGYTF. Supplemented by reference TRBV7-9 and TRBJ1-2, the full variable domain reads DTGVSQNPRHKITKRGQNVTFRCDPISEHNRLYWYRQTLGQGPEFLTYFQNEAQLEKSRLLSDRFSAERPKGSFSTLEIQRTEQGDSAMYLCASSLSMGGADGYTFGSGTRLTVV.

J is TRBJ1-1 and V is TRBV2, with D possibly TRBD1 on 6 matching bases. In germline, CDR1 is SNHLY, CDR2 FYNNEI. CDR3 length equals 16 residues. The V and J ends lost 7 bases and 3 bases respectively, with 21 bases between them. CDR3 sequence: CASTPEQGWVYTEAFF. The CDR3 region has the DNA TGTGCCAGCACCCCCGAGCAGGGGTGGGTGTACACTGAAGCTTTCTTT.

The V and J genes are TRBV27 and TRBJ2-3, with TRBD2 identical over 7 bases. The CDR3 extends over 14 amino acids. After removal of 3 bases from V and 3 bases from J, the junction contained 3 bases not matched to a gene. The germline V gene encodes CDR1 MNHEY and CDR2 SMNVEV (reference sequence). The CDR3 sequence: CASSFGGGTDTQYF. The DNA for the CDR3 is TGTGCCAGCAGTTTTGGGGGGGGTACAGATACGCAGTATTTT.

The rearrangement uses TRBV7-2 and TRBJ2-3; 9 nucleotides match TRBD2. This CDR3 has 17 amino acids. CDR1 and CDR2 from the germline V gene are SGHTA and FQGNSA. Losses at the gene ends were 1 base for V and 5 bases for J; bases not matched to a gene: 10. The CDR3: CASSLEDPGLARDTQYF. As DNA, the CDR3 is TGTGCCAGCAGCTTAGAAGACCCAGGACTAGCGAGAGATACGCAGTATTTT.